This TCR beta chain is drawn from a study of Ad26.COV2.S vaccination and SARS-CoV-2 variants. On the study more broadly: Dosing was one shot or two shots 56 days apart. Points from the study as a whole: Non-spike TCR breadth did not differ much between vaccine and placebo recipients.

As regards this clone: As yet, its antigen is unknown.

Treatment noted: around 19 received Ad26.COV2.S at low or high dose, single or two shots; about 5 received placebo; per-sample allocation not given. Collection of samples fell on day 63 after the first vaccine or placebo injection. It was Wuhan-strain SARS-CoV-2 spike that the Ad26 vaccine vector expressed. The CDR3 contains 15 residues. Trimming stripped 0 bases from V and 7 bases from J, with 12 bases between. Germline assignment: CDR1 MNHEY and CDR2 SMNVEV (reference sequence). The protocol was immunoSEQ multiplex PCR, while the TCRdb copy is restricted to in-frame clones and leaves out a portion. In the table there are hundreds of thousands of clones, 80% to 90% of which are singletons.

The specimen was peripheral blood, collected in a trial of Ad26.COV2.S vaccine versus placebo. This clonotype was obtained from a person aged 18-60 years who received the Ad26.COV2.S COVID-19 vaccine or a placebo. The chain has TRBV27 and TRBJ1-4; D gene ambiguous. CDR3 loop: CASSLSGGRSEKLFF. The CDR3 DNA is TGTGCCAGCAGTTTATCAGGTGGACGTAGTGAAAAACTGTTTTTT.